This is a list of T cell receptor beta chains from one sample in a study of shared clonotypes between healthy human individuals. Only in-frame clones appear in the TCRdb table, and some are missing; sequencing was by immunoSEQ multiplex PCR. The sample records 630,000 or so clones, roughly 98% being singletons. Sequencing was done on a sample of naive CD8+ T cells sorted from blood. These receptors all stem from a man aged 30 to 39 in good health. Both conserved end residues are part of each CDR3. The D gene is left open where the match is weak.

TRBD2 TRBJ2-5 TRBV7-7 CASSLKIGGGRETQYF TGTGCTAGCAGCTTAAAGATCGGGGGAGGGCGGGAGACCCAGTACTTC
- TRBJ2-7 TRBV19 CASSDPGANLYEQYF TGTGCCAGTAGTGACCCCGGGGCCAACCTCTACGAGCAGTACTTC
- TRBJ2-1 TRBV9 CASSVGEQGDNEQFF TGTGCCAGCAGCGTGGGGGAGCAAGGCGACAATGAGCAGTTCTTC
TRBD2 TRBJ2-1 TRBV4-1 CASSQREAYNEQFF TGCGCCAGCAGCCAACGGGAGGCATACAATGAGCAGTTCTTC
- TRBJ1-2 TRBV7-7 CASSPKEGGANYGYTF TGTGCTAGCAGCCCGAAAGAGGGGGGAGCTAACTATGGCTACACCTTC
- TRBJ2-7 TRBV15 CATSRVYDNYEQYF TGTGCCACCAGCAGAGTTTACGACAACTACGAGCAGTACTTC
- TRBJ1-1 TRBV28 CASSDRGNTEAFF TGTGCCAGCAGCGACCGGGGCAACACTGAAGCTTTCTTT
- TRBJ2-3 TRBV7-2 CASSSRGAGDTQYF TGTGCCAGCAGCTCAAGGGGAGCGGGCGATACGCAGTATTTT
TRBD2 TRBJ2-5 TRBV2 CASGDWTSGLRETQYF TGTGCCAGCGGAGACTGGACTAGCGGGCTTCGGGAGACCCAGTACTTC
TRBD2 TRBJ2-7 TRBV18 CASSPRTGGAYEQYF TGTGCCAGCTCACCACGAACGGGAGGTGCCTACGAGCAGTACTTC